Listed here are 28 T cell receptor beta chains from one sample, sequenced in a study of cytomegalovirus exposure and HLA in healthy donors. PCR primers comprised 60 Vbeta and 13 Jbeta primers. The table came from immunoSEQ multiplex PCR; TCRdb's copy has only in-frame clones and leaves some out. The sample consists of 90,000 to 140,000 clones, around 75% of them appearing once. Sequencing was carried out using PBMCs. The receptors derive from a man aged 40-50 years in good health and CMV-seronegative.

This clone has a single count. The rearrangement uses TRBV29-1 and TRBJ2-1, with TRBD2 identical over 8 bases. The CDR3 is 15 amino acids. Germline values: CDR1 SQVTM, CDR2 ANQGSEA. V lost 3 bases, J lost 0 bases, and 4 bases stayed unmatched. The CDR3 DNA reads as TGCAGCGTTGACACTAGCGGAGACTCCTACAATGAGCAGTTCTTC. Translated: CSVDTSGDSYNEQFF.

J is TRBJ2-3 and V is TRBV4-1, with 9 bases lining up with TRBD2. The CDR3 spans 17 residues. V trimming: 0 bases; J trimming: 1 base; junction bases outside the gene matches: 5. Germline V CDR1 and CDR2: MGHRA, YSYEKL. CDR3 nucleotide sequence: TGCGCCAGCAGCCAAGAGTGGTTAGCGGGGGGCACAGATACGCAGTATTTT. Amino acid sequence: CASSQEWLAGGTDTQYF.

The rearrangement uses TRBV5-6 and TRBJ2-3, with D tentatively TRBD1 (6 bases). Germline loops: CDR1 SGHDT, CDR2 YYEEEE. V was shortened by 5 bases and J by 9 bases, with 13 bases between the two germline ends. The CDR3 runs 12 residues. The chain's CDR3 is CASRRTANTQYF. The CDR3 nucleotides read TGTGCCAGCAGACGGACAGCCAACACGCAGTATTTT.

The chain is built from TRBV7-9 and TRBJ1-1; D call uncertain. Trimming pared 5 bases from V and 3 bases from J, leaving 13 bases between. CDR3 length: 14 residues. Germline CDR1 reads SEHNR; CDR2 reads FQNEAQ (reference sequence). The CDR3, as DNA: TGTGCCAGCAGCCCATCTAGGGAGCACACTGAAGCTTTCTTT. The encoded protein is CASSPSREHTEAFF.

In this sample, this clone turned up once. This chain uses TRBV7-9 with TRBJ2-7, with D tentatively TRBD1 (6 bases). Germline V lookup: CDR1 SEHNR, CDR2 FQNEAQ (reference sequence). The CDR3 consists of 14 residues. Trimming pared 1 base from V and 3 bases from J, leaving 10 bases between. CDR3 nucleotide sequence: TGTGCCAGCAGCTTAGTAGGGGACAACTACGAGCAGTACTTC. This sequence encodes CASSLVGDNYEQYF.

A remark on this clone: Compared with germline, one end of the junction differs, possibly owing to a read error. Distinct nucleotide sequences in the sample also encode this CDR3. This chain joins TRBV9 and TRBJ2-1; no definite D call. The V gene's germline CDR1 is SGDLS and CDR2 YYNGEE. This CDR3 is 16 amino acids long. CDR3 amino acids: CASSRRSNLGYNEQFF. In DNA form, the CDR3 reads TGCGCCAGCAGCAGACGAAGCAACCTAGGATACAATGAGCAGTTCTTC.

Points on this clone: At the DNA level, this CDR3 is encoded by other sequences in the same sample as well. This rearrangement joins TRBV6-1 to TRBJ1-2; D remains ambiguous. V lost 1 base and J 3 bases, leaving 6 bases between the germline ends. CDR1 is MNHNS, CDR2 SASEGT, per germline. The CDR3 covers 13 residues. CDR3 sequence (DNA): TGTGCCAGCAGTGAAGGGCCGTACTATGGCTACACCTTC. This encodes CASSEGPYYGYTF.

This chain joins TRBV7-2 and TRBJ2-2; TRBD1 agrees at 7 bases. Germline V gene data show CDR1 as SGHTA and CDR2 as FQGNSA. This CDR3 is 16 amino acids long. V shed 4 bases and J 4 bases; nucleotides not matched to a gene: 9. CDR3 region: CASSSRTGWVTGELFF. The CDR3, as DNA: TGTGCCAGCAGCTCCCGGACAGGTTGGGTCACCGGGGAGCTGTTTTTT.

The chain employs TRBV28 and TRBJ1-1, with 7 bases fitting TRBD1. Germline V CDR1 and CDR2: MDHEN, SYDVKM. The J segment lost 5 bases and the V segment lost 4 bases, leaving 4 bases of the junction unmatched. The length of the CDR3 is 13 residues. The CDR3 reads CASSYHRGTEAFF. The CDR3 DNA reads as TGTGCCAGCAGTTACCACAGGGGAACTGAAGCTTTCTTT.

CDR3 amino acids: CASSYGTGGTGLETQYF. The CDR3 DNA reads TGCGCCAGCAGCTACGGGACAGGGGGCACTGGGCTGGAGACCCAGTACTTC. The J gene is TRBJ2-5, the V gene TRBV5-1; 12 nucleotides line up with TRBD1. The length of the CDR3 is 17 residues. The V and J ends lost 3 bases and 5 bases, in that order; junction bases with no gene match: 11. Germline lookup yields CDR1 SGHRS and CDR2 YFSETQ.

There are a few counts of this clone. The rearrangement links TRBV4-1 to TRBJ1-4; D remains ambiguous. V was pared by 3 bases and J by 3 bases, with 14 bases between. CDR3 length: 16 amino acids. The germline gives CDR1 MGHRA, CDR2 YSYEKL. CDR3 protein: CASSHGVLAANEKLFF. The CDR3 DNA is TGCGCCAGCAGCCACGGAGTTCTCGCGGCTAATGAAAAACTGTTTTTT.

The J gene is TRBJ2-2, the V gene TRBV6-5; D is unclear. Per germline, CDR1 MNHEY and CDR2 SVGAGI. The V end lost 3 bases, the J end lost 6 bases, and 17 bases lay between the germline ends. The CDR3 extends over 16 amino acids. CDR3 sequence reads: CASSYSRWSRAGELFF. The CDR3 DNA sequence: TGTGCCAGCAGTTATTCTCGGTGGAGTCGGGCCGGGGAGCTGTTTTTT.

As to this clone: The junction and the germline gene differ at one end; a read error may be behind it. The chain joins TRBV7-9 to TRBJ2-7; D unclear. CDR3 size: 12 residues. CDR1 and CDR2 from the germline V gene are SEHNR and FQNEAQ (reference sequence). The CDR3 nucleotides are TGTTCCAGCAGCTCAATTTCCTACGAGCAGTACTTC. This codes for CSSSSISYEQYF. Combining the CDR3 with reference TRBV7-9 and TRBJ2-7 gives the whole variable domain DTGVSQNPRHKITKRGQNVTFRCDPISEHNRLYWYRQTLGQGPEFLTYFQNEAQLEKSRLLSDRFSAERPKGSFSTLEIQRTEQGDSAMYLCSSSSISYEQYFGPGTRLTVT.

This clone was counted only a few times. The gene calls are TRBV5-4 and TRBJ1-1; tentatively, D is TRBD1 (5 bases). Germline loops: CDR1 SGHNT, CDR2 YYREEE (reference sequence). This CDR3 is 14 amino acids long. Trimming shortened V by 0 bases and J by 4 bases, and 10 bases separated the two germline ends. CDR3 sequence: CASSLAGLGTEAFF. As DNA, the CDR3 is TGTGCCAGCAGCTTGGCAGGGTTGGGCACTGAAGCTTTCTTT.

The CDR3 loop reads CASSFSGSPQETQYF. CDR3 nucleotides: TGCGCCAGCAGCTTCAGCGGGAGCCCACAAGAGACCCAGTACTTC. The chain carries TRBV5-1 and TRBJ2-5; TRBD2 matches at 8 bases. Germline V CDR1 and CDR2: SGHRS, YFSETQ. The length of the CDR3 is 15 residues. V was clipped by 2 bases and J by 2 bases; unmatched bases: 5.

The chain combines TRBV14 with TRBJ2-7; D might be TRBD1 (6 bases). Looked up from germline, CDR1 is SGHDN and CDR2 is FVKESK. This CDR3 spans 15 amino acids. Trimming stripped 1 base from V and 4 bases from J, with 14 bases between. CDR3 loop: CASSQAQGWAYEQYF. CDR3 DNA sequence: TGTGCCAGCAGCCAAGCACAGGGTTGGGCTTACGAGCAGTACTTC.

This chain uses TRBV7-6 with TRBJ2-5; D gene uncertain. V was cut by 4 bases and J by 5 bases, with 8 bases left in between. CDR1 and CDR2 (germline): SGHVS, FNYEAQ. CDR3 size: 12 residues. The CDR3, as DNA: TGTGCCAGCAGCTCCAGCAGGGAGACCCAGTACTTC. Translating it yields CASSSSRETQYF.

This clone was detected a few times. J is TRBJ1-3 and V is TRBV30; TRBD1 aligns across 7 bases. Per the germline V gene, CDR1 is GTSNPN and CDR2 is SVGIG (reference sequence). V lost 1 base to trimming and J lost 4 bases; unmatched junction nucleotides: 10. This CDR3 contains 16 residues. CDR3 in DNA: TGTGCCTGGAGTGATTCCCCAGGGGGTCGGGGAAACACCATATATTTT. This encodes CAWSDSPGGRGNTIYF.

This chain connects TRBV27 to TRBJ2-7; 11 bases fit TRBD2. Germline V lookup: CDR1 MNHEY, CDR2 SMNVEV (reference sequence). This CDR3 spans 15 amino acids. With V trimmed by 4 bases and J by 2 bases, 4 bases remained unmatched. CDR3 loop: CASSYLSGRAYEQYF. In nucleotides, the CDR3 is TGTGCCAGCAGTTATCTTAGCGGGAGGGCCTACGAGCAGTACTTC.

CDR3 nucleotide sequence: TGTGCCAGCTCACCGCAGGGTCATAGCAATCAGCCCCAGCATTTT. The encoded protein is CASSPQGHSNQPQHF. The rearrangement uses TRBV18 and TRBJ1-5, with D perhaps TRBD1 (5 bases). CDR3 length: 15 amino acids. Trimming removed 3 bases at V and 0 bases at J, with 9 bases between. Germline V gene lookup returns CDR1 KGHSH and CDR2 LQKENI.

This clone was detected a few times. The chain links TRBV28 to TRBJ1-3; 7 bases are a match to TRBD1. In germline, CDR1 is MDHEN, CDR2 SYDVKM. J lost 2 bases, V lost 6 bases, and 7 bases had no gene match. CDR3 size: 15 residues. This CDR3 is CASSSQDRAGNTIYF. In DNA, the CDR3 is TGTGCCAGCAGCTCTCAAGACAGGGCTGGAAACACCATATATTTT.

The CDR3, as DNA: TGTGCCAGTAGTATTACTACAGATACGCAGTATTTT. This encodes CASSITTDTQYF. The rearrangement joins TRBV19 to TRBJ2-3; D is uncertain. Trimming took off 3 bases at V and 3 bases at J, with 4 bases between the two ends. This CDR3 has 12 residues. Per germline, CDR1 LNHDA and CDR2 SQIVND (reference sequence).

V usage is TRBV4-2 and J usage is TRBJ2-7; 13 positions agree with TRBD2. The germline gives CDR1 LGHNA, CDR2 YNFKEQ. J lost 0 bases, V lost 4 bases, and 9 bases had no gene match. The CDR3 spans 18 residues. CDR3 in amino acids: CASSRRRTSGRGSYEQYF. CDR3 DNA: TGTGCCAGCAGCCGTCGACGGACTAGCGGGAGAGGCTCCTACGAGCAGTACTTC.

The rearrangement links TRBV27 to TRBJ1-5; D is possibly TRBD1 (6 bases). CDR1 is MNHEY, CDR2 SMNVEV, per germline (reference sequence). The CDR3 runs 15 residues. V lost 2 bases, J lost 3 bases, and 11 bases lay in between. DNA for the CDR3: TGTGCCAGCAGTTTAGCCGGACAGCCCAATCAGCCCCAGCATTTT. It is translated as CASSLAGQPNQPQHF.

The chain uses TRBV28 and TRBJ1-6, with D possibly matching TRBD1 (6 bases). The germline CDR1 and CDR2 sequences are MDHEN and SYDVKM. The CDR3 contains 14 residues. Trimming left V 4 bases short and J 7 bases short, with 11 bases between. CDR3 sequence reads: CASSSTDRNSPLHF. The CDR3, as DNA: TGTGCCAGCAGTTCGACGGACAGAAATTCACCCCTCCACTTT.

The V call is TRBV25-1, the J call TRBJ2-5, with D possibly matching TRBD1 (6 bases). CDR1 is MGHDK and CDR2 is SYGVNS in the germline V gene. Trimming removed 6 bases at V and 4 bases at J, with 12 bases between. The CDR3 has 13 amino acids. The CDR3 DNA follows: TGTGCCAGCAGGGAACAGGGATTAGAGACCCAGTACTTC. As protein: CASREQGLETQYF.

The chain combines TRBV6-1 with TRBJ1-6; 8 bases align to TRBD1. This CDR3 has 15 amino acids. V shed 0 bases, J shed 6 bases, and the junction held 1 base outside the gene matches. Per the germline V gene, CDR1 is MNHNS and CDR2 is SASEGT. The CDR3 nucleotides are TGTGCCAGCAGTGAAGCGGGACAGGTTAATTCACCCCTCCACTTT. This encodes CASSEAGQVNSPLHF.

The CDR3 here is CASSVGQNYEQYF. CDR3 nucleotides: TGTGCCAGCAGCGTCGGACAGAACTACGAGCAGTACTTC. The chain links TRBV11-3 to TRBJ2-7, with D perhaps matching TRBD1 (6 bases). V was pared by 5 bases and J by 3 bases, with 11 bases between. The V gene's germline CDR1 is SGHNT and CDR2 YENEEA. CDR3 length equals 13 residues.